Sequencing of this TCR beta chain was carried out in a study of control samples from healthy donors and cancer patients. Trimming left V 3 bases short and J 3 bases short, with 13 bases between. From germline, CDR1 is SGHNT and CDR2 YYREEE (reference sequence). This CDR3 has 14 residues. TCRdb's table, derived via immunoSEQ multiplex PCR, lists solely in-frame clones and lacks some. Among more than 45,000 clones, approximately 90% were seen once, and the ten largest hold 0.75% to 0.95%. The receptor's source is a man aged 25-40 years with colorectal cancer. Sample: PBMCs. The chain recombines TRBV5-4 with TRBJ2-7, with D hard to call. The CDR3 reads CASSWDASLYEQYF. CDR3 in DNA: TGTGCCAGCAGCTGGGATGCCTCTCTCTACGAGCAGTACTTC.